The 14 T cell receptor beta chains reported below all come from one sample, sequenced in a study of shared clonotypes between healthy human individuals. Sequencing used immunoSEQ multiplex PCR; TCRdb keeps in-frame clones, though not all of them. The sample lists roughly 2.1 million clones, about 92% occurring once. It was CD45RO-negative cells, positively selected for CCR7, that made up naive CD8 cells, with terminally differentiated effector memory CD45RA+ cells excluded. Material: naive CD8+ T cells from PBMCs. All receptors come from a man in his late teens or twenties in good health. Some clones in this sample may be carry-over from other donors' samples.

The chain couples TRBV11-3 to TRBJ2-4; D tentatively reads TRBD1 or TRBD2 (6 bases each). The V gene lost 7 bases and the J gene lost 2 bases, with 27 bases spanning the gap. CDR1 is SGHNT, CDR2 YENEEA, per germline. This CDR3 has 19 amino acids. The CDR3 protein is CASTRGGGGQGYSKNIQYF. The CDR3 nucleotides read TGTGCCAGCACCCGAGGAGGAGGAGGGCAGGGGTATTCCAAAAACATTCAGTACTTC.

This clone has a single count. At the DNA level, this CDR3 is encoded by other sequences in the same sample as well. The chain is built from TRBV27 and TRBJ2-7; D is uncertain. Trimming took 3 bases from V and 0 from J, leaving 12 bases between them. Germline V gene lookup returns CDR1 MNHEY and CDR2 SMNVEV (reference sequence). The CDR3 consists of 15 residues. The CDR3 loop is CASSLAGRSSYEQYF. DNA of the CDR3: TGTGCCAGCAGTTTGGCAGGCCGAAGCTCCTACGAGCAGTACTTC.

The rearrangement joins TRBV5-8 to TRBJ2-3, with TRBD1 matching 11 bases. Unmatched junction bases numbered 6, after V lost 4 bases and J lost 2 bases. Germline lookup yields CDR1 SGHTS and CDR2 YDEGEE. This CDR3 spans 16 amino acids. The CDR3 spells CASSPWTGGSTDTQYF. The CDR3 region has the DNA TGTGCCAGCAGCCCCTGGACAGGGGGCTCCACAGATACGCAGTATTTT.

A remark on this clone: Being one base from a much bigger clone, this may be a read error. The sample has other DNA sequences that encode this CDR3 too. This chain links TRBV9 with TRBJ2-7; 7 nucleotides match TRBD1. The CDR3 has 14 residues. Germline V lookup: CDR1 SGDLS, CDR2 YYNGEE. The J segment lost 2 bases and the V segment lost 0 bases, leaving 2 bases of the junction unmatched. The CDR3 DNA sequence: TGTGCCAGCAGCGTAGGACAGGGCGCCTACGAGCAGTACTTC. Its translation is CASSVGQGAYEQYF.

The count of this clone is one. The J gene is TRBJ1-1, the V gene TRBV6-5, with no clear D. This CDR3 region has 13 residues. The V end lost 6 bases, the J end lost 5 bases, and 13 bases lay between the germline ends. The germline CDR1 and CDR2 sequences are MNHEY and SVGAGI. The CDR3 DNA is TGTGCCAGCAGGCACGTAGAGGGTACTGAAGCTTTCTTT. Translated: CASRHVEGTEAFF.

The table lists this clone with a count of one. A read error is possible here, since a much larger clone lies one base away. V is TRBV27 and J is TRBJ1-5; possibly TRBD1 for D (5 bases). V gave up 6 bases and J gave up 0 bases, with 9 bases separating them. This CDR3 is 14 amino acids long. Germline V gene lookup returns CDR1 MNHEY and CDR2 SMNVEV (reference sequence). The CDR3 nucleotides read TGTGCCAGCAGCATAGGGGATAGCAATCAGCCCCAGCATTTT. Its protein product is CASSIGDSNQPQHF.

With respect to this clone: Other DNA variants within this sample encode the same CDR3. The genes are TRBV5-1 and TRBJ2-2; D remains ambiguous. V lost 0 bases and J 7 bases, leaving 4 bases between the germline ends. The CDR3 covers 12 residues. Germline loops: CDR1 SGHRS, CDR2 YFSETQ. The CDR3 DNA sequence: TGCGCCAGCAGCTTGGTCGGCGGGGAGCTGTTTTTT. Amino acids: CASSLVGGELFF.

This sequence joins TRBV5-6 and TRBJ2-5, with 11 bases fitting TRBD1. The CDR3 has 15 amino acids. Germline CDR1 is SGHDT and CDR2 is YYEEEE. The V gene end was trimmed by 4 bases and the J gene end by 4 bases; junction bases not matched to a gene: 6. The DNA of the CDR3 is TGTGCCAGCAGCCGGACAGGGGGCCGGGGAGAGACCCAGTACTTC. Its translation is CASSRTGGRGETQYF.

The chain links TRBV5-6 to TRBJ2-5; D gene uncertain. V lost 0 bases to trimming and J lost 7 bases, with 7 bases between them. Germline V gene sequence: CDR1 SGHDT, CDR2 YYEEEE. The CDR3 is made up of 12 amino acids. The CDR3 DNA reads TGTGCCAGCAGCTTGGACGGTCGGACCCAGTACTTC. Translating it yields CASSLDGRTQYF. The full variable domain, completed using reference TRBV5-6 and TRBJ2-5, is DAGVTQSPTHLIKTRGQQVTLRCSPKSGHDTVSWYQQALGQGPQFIFQYYEEEERQRGNFPDRFSGHQFPNYSSELNVNALLLGDSALYLCASSLDGRTQYFGPGTRLLVL.

This chain joins TRBV27 and TRBJ2-1; 8 bases agree with TRBD1. Germline V gives CDR1 MNHEY, CDR2 SMNVEV (reference sequence). The V segment lost 3 bases and the J segment 6 bases; nucleotides outside the gene matches: 7. CDR3 length: 15 amino acids. CDR3 residues: CASSLRTGIVNEQFF. CDR3 bases: TGTGCCAGCAGTTTGAGGACAGGGATTGTCAATGAGCAGTTCTTC.

The rearrangement links TRBV25-1 to TRBJ1-5; D is perhaps TRBD1 (5 bases). This CDR3 spans 13 amino acids. CDR1 and CDR2 from the germline V gene are MGHDK and SYGVNS. V was clipped by 3 bases and J by 7 bases, with 10 bases between them. The CDR3 spells CASSDLGVQPQHF. CDR3 in DNA: TGTGCCAGCAGTGATTTGGGGGTACAGCCCCAGCATTTT.

This rearrangement joins TRBV9 to TRBJ1-1; D is perhaps TRBD1 (6 bases). The CDR3 runs to 15 residues. In germline, CDR1 is SGDLS, CDR2 YYNGEE. V was shortened by 4 bases and J by 1 base, with 14 bases between the two germline ends. The CDR3: CASSPTGNSNTEAFF. Written as DNA, the CDR3 is TGTGCCAGCAGCCCCACAGGGAACTCGAACACTGAAGCTTTCTTT. The whole variable domain, filled in from reference TRBV9 and TRBJ1-1, reads DSGVTQTPKHLITATGQRVTLRCSPRSGDLSVYWYQQSLDQGLQFLIQYYNGEERAKGNILERFSAQQFPDLHSELNLSSLELGDSALYFCASSPTGNSNTEAFFGQGTRLTVV.

This clone has more than one count but fewer than ten. The CDR3 loop is CASSQPRFMNTEAFF. The CDR3 DNA reads as TGTGCCAGCAGTCAACCACGGTTTATGAACACTGAAGCTTTCTTT. This chain uses TRBV28 with TRBJ1-1; the D is unclear. There are 15 residues in the CDR3. Germline assignment: CDR1 MDHEN and CDR2 SYDVKM. Trimming left V 5 bases short and J 0 bases short, with 13 bases between.

This clone was detected only once. The CDR3 loop reads CASSLGLVNQNTEAFF. CDR3 sequence (DNA): TGTGCCAGCAGCTTAGGGTTAGTCAACCAGAACACTGAAGCTTTCTTT. The rearrangement joins TRBV7-9 to TRBJ1-1; D unclear. Germline CDR1 reads SEHNR; CDR2 reads FQNEAQ (reference sequence). V was trimmed by 1 base and J by 1 base, leaving 13 bases between them. The CDR3 is made up of 16 amino acids. Supplemented by reference TRBV7-9 and TRBJ1-1, the full variable domain reads DTGVSQNPRHKITKRGQNVTFRCDPISEHNRLYWYRQTLGQGPEFLTYFQNEAQLEKSRLLSDRFSAERPKGSFSTLEIQRTEQGDSAMYLCASSLGLVNQNTEAFFGQGTRLTVV.